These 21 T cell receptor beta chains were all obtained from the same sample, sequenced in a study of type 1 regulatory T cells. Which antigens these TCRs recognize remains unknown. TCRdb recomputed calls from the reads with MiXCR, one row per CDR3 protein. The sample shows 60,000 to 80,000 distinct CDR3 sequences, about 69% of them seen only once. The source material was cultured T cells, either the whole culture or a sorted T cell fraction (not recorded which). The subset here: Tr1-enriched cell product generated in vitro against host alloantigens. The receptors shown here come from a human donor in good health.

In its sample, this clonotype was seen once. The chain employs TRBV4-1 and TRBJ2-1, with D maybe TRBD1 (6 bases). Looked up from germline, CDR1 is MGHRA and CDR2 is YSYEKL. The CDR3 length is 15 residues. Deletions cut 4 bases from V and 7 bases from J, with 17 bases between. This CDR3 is CASSPMGGGSNEQFF. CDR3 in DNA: TGCGCCAGCAGCCCGATGGGTGGGGGCTCGAATGAGCAGTTCTTC.

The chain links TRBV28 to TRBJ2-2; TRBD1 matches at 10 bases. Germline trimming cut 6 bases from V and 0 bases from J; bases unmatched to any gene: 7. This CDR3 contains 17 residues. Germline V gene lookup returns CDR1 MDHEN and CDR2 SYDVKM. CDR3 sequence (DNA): TGTGCCAGCAGAAGGACAGGGGGTTACGCGAACACCGGGGAGCTGTTTTTT. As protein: CASRRTGGYANTGELFF.

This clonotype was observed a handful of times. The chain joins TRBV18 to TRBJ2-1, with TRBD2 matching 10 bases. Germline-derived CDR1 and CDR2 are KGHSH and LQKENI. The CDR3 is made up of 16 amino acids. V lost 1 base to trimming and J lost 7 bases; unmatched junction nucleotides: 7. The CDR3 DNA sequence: TGTGCCAGCTCACCACTATTAACTAGCGGGAAGAATGAGCAGTTCTTC. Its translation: CASSPLLTSGKNEQFF.

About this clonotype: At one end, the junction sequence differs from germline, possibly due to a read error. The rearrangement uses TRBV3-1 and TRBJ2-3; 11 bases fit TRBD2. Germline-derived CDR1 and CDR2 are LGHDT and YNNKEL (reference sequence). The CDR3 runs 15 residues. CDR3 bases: TGTGCCAGCAGCCAAGGAGCCGCGGGACTAGCGGCACCATGGTTT. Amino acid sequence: CASSQGAAGLAAPWF.

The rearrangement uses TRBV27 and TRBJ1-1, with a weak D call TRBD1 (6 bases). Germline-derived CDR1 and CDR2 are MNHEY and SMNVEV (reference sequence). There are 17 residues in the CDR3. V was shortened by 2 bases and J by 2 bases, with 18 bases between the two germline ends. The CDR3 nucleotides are TGTGCCAGCAGTTTAGTTCCTGGGATGGGACAAAACACTGAAGCTTTCTTT. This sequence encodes CASSLVPGMGQNTEAFF.

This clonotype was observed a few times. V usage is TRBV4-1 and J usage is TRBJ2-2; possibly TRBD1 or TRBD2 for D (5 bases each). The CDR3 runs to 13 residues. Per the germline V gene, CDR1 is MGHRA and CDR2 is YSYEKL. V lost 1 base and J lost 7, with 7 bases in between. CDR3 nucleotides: TGCGCCAGCAGCCAAGTGGGGGTCGGGGAGCTGTTTTTT. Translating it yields CASSQVGVGELFF.

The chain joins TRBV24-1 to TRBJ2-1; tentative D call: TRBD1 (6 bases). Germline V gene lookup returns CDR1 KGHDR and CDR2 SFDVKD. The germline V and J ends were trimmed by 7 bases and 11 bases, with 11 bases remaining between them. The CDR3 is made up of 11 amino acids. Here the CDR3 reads CATSQTGKQFF. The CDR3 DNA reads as TGTGCCACCAGCCAAACAGGGAAGCAGTTCTTC.

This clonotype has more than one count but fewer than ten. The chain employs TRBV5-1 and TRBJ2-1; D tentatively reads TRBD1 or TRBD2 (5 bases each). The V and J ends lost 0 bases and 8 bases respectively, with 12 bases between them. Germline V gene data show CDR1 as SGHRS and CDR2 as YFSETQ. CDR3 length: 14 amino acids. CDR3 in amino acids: CASSLAGTFHEQFF. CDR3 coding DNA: TGCGCCAGCAGCTTGGCGGGGACCTTTCATGAGCAGTTCTTC.

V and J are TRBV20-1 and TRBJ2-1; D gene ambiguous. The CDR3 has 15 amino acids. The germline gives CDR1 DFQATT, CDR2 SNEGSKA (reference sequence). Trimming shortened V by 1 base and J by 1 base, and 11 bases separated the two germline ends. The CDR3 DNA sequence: TGCAGTGCTAGAGTCTCTCTAGGGTCCTACAATGAGCAGTTCTTC. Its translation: CSARVSLGSYNEQFF.

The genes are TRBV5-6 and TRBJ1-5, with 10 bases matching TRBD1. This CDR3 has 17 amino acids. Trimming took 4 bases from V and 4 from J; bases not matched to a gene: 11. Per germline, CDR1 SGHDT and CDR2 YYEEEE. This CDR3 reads CASSQLGTGDVNQPQHF. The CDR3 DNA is TGTGCCAGCAGCCAGCTTGGGACAGGGGACGTTAATCAGCCCCAGCATTTT.

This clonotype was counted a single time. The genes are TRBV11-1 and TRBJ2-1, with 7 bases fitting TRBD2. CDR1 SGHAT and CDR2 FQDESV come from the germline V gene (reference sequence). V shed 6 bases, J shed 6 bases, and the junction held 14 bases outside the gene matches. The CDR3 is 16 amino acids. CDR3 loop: CASSHQRTRGVNEQFF. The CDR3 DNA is TGTGCCAGCAGTCACCAGCGGACTAGAGGAGTCAATGAGCAGTTCTTC.

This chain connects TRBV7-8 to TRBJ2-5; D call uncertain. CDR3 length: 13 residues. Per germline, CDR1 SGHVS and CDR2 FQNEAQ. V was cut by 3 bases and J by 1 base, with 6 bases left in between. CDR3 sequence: CASSFVGQETQYF. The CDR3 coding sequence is TGTGCCAGCAGCTTCGTGGGCCAAGAGACCCAGTACTTC. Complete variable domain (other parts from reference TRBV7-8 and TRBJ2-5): GAGVSQSPRYKVAKRGQDVALRCDPISGHVSLFWYQQALGQGPEFLTYFQNEAQLDKSGLPSDRFFAERPEGSVSTLKIQRTQQEDSAVYLCASSFVGQETQYFGPGTRLLVL.

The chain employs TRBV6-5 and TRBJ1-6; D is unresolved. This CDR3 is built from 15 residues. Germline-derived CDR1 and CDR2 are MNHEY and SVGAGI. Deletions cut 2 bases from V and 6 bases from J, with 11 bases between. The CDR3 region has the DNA TGTGCCAGCAGTTACGGTGGGATGCGTAATTCACCCCTCCACTTT. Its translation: CASSYGGMRNSPLHF.

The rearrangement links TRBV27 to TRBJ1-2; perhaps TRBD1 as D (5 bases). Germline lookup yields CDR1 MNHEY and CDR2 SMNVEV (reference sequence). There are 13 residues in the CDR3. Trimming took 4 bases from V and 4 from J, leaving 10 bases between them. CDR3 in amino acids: CASSSSRAYGYTF. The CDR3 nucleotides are TGTGCCAGCAGTTCGTCCAGGGCCTATGGCTACACCTTC.

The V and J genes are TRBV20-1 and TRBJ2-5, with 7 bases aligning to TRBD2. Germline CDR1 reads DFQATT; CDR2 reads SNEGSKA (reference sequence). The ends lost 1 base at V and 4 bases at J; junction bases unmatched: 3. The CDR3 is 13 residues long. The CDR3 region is CSARGEGIETQYF. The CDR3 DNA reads TGCAGTGCTAGAGGGGAGGGGATAGAGACCCAGTACTTC.

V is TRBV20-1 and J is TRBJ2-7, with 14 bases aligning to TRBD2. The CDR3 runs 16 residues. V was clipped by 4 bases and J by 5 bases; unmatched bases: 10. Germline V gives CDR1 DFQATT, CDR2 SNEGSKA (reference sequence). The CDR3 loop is CSANGLAGGRGDEQYF. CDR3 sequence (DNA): TGCAGTGCTAACGGACTAGCGGGAGGCCGCGGGGACGAGCAGTACTTC.

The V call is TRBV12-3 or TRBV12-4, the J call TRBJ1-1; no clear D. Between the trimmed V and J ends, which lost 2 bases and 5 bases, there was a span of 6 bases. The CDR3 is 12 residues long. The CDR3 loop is CASSLMGTEAFF. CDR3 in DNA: TGTGCCAGCAGTTTAATGGGGACTGAAGCTTTCTTT.

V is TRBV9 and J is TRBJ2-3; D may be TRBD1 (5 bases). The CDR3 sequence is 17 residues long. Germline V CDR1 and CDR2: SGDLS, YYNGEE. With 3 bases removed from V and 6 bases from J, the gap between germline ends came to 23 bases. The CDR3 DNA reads TGTGCCAGCAGCGAGCCCCAGGGTGGGTTAATCCGTGATACGCAGTATTTT. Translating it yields CASSEPQGGLIRDTQYF. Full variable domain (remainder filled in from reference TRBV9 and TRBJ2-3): DSGVTQTPKHLITATGQRVTLRCSPRSGDLSVYWYQQSLDQGLQFLIQYYNGEERAKGNILERFSAQQFPDLHSELNLSSLELGDSALYFCASSEPQGGLIRDTQYFGPGTRLTVL.

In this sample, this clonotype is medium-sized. This CDR3 reads CASSSWGRASGTQYF. For the CDR3, the DNA is TGTGCCAGCAGCTCTTGGGGGAGGGCCTCGGGTACGCAGTATTTT. The chain uses TRBV7-2 and TRBJ2-3; 7 bases are a match to TRBD2. This CDR3 comprises 15 residues. J was trimmed by 8 bases and V by 4 bases; bases with no gene match: 12. Germline V gene lookup returns CDR1 SGHTA and CDR2 FQGNSA.

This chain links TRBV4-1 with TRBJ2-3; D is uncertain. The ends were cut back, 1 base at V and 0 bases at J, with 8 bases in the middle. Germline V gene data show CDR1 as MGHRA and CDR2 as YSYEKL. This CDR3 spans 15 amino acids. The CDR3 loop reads CASSQVLASTDTQYF. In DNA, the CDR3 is TGCGCCAGCAGCCAAGTATTAGCAAGCACAGATACGCAGTATTTT.

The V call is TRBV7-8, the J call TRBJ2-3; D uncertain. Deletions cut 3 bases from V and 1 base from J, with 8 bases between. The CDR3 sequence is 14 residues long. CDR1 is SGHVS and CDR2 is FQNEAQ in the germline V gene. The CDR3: CASSFLWGTDTQYF. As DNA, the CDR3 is TGTGCCAGCAGCTTCCTTTGGGGCACAGATACGCAGTATTTT. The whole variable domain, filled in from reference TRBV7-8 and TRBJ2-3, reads GAGVSQSPRYKVAKRGQDVALRCDPISGHVSLFWYQQALGQGPEFLTYFQNEAQLDKSGLPSDRFFAERPEGSVSTLKIQRTQQEDSAVYLCASSFLWGTDTQYFGPGTRLTVL.